This record looks at one TCR beta chain sequence and its context. Antigen: not known. Compared with germline, one end of the junction differs, possibly owing to a read error. MiXCR, run by TCRdb on the PCR reads, gives a single entry per CDR3 protein. The sample consists of under 800,000 distinct CDR3 sequences, about 25% of them appearing once. The sample is drawn from a study of molecular identifiers for immune sequencing clone quantification. Germline CDR1 is SNHLY and CDR2 is FYNNEI. This CDR3 is built from 13 residues. Study outcomes and limitations: Detection of one spiked Jurkat cell's TCR RNA reportedly worked in 850,000 to 1,000,000 naive cells.

This clonotype was obtained from a human donor in good health. Some libraries in this study had Jurkat cell RNA spiked in. This chain uses TRBV2 with TRBJ2-7; 8 positions match TRBD1. Sequencing input: naive CD8+ T cells from blood, with Jurkat cell RNA spiked in. Subset noted: FACS-sorted CD8+CD4-CCR7+CD45RA+ naive T cells. The CDR3 loop reads CASSDGRRPGGRF. DNA for the CDR3: TGTGCCAGCAGTGATGGGAGGCGGCCAGGGGGCCGCTTC.